The present entry profiles one TCR beta chain with its context. Its specificity is unknown. This record comes from a study of identical twins. Study-wide results and limits: Cross-sectional statistical analysis, not tracking of the same donors, underpinned the conclusions. Out-of-frame TCR alpha sharing in monozygotic twins exceeded recombination model predictions.

Every donor was a healthy Caucasian. Each CDR3 protein is one row after TCRdb ran MiXCR on the 5' RACE reads. The top ten hold roughly 12% of the sample, which has 350,000 to 450,000 distinct CDR3 sequences, about 18% seen once. This CDR3 is built from 17 residues. The clonotype was recovered from a man over 45 in good health. Sequencing used naive T cells sorted from blood. This sequence joins TRBV21-1 and TRBJ2-1; the table's TRBD2 call for D was not verified on the DNA. TRBV21-1 counts as a pseudogene. Here the CDR3 reads CASSKSSGLAGGDEQFF. The DNA of the CDR3 is TGTGCCAGCAGCAAATCTAGTGGGCTAGCGGGAGGCGATGAGCAGTTCTTC.